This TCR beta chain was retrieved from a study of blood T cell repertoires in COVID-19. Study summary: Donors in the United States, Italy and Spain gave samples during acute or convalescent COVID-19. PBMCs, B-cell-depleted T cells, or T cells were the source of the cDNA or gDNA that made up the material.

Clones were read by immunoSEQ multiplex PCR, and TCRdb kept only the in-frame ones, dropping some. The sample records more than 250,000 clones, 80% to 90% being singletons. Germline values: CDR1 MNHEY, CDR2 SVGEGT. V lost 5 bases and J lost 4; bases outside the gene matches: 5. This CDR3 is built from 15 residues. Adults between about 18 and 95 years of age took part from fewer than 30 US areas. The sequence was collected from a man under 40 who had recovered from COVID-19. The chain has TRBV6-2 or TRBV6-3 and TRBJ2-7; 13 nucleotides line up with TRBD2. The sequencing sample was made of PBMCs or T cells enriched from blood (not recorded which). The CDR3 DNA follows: TGTGCCAGCAGTAGGACGGGACTAGCGGGGTACGAGCAGTACTTC. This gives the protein CASSRTGLAGYEQYF.